A single T cell receptor beta chain is shown here with its context. The data belong to a study of blood T cell repertoires in COVID-19. Study-wide background: Samples taken during acute and convalescent COVID-19 were collected in the United States, Italy and Spain.

Participants came from about two dozen US areas, aged roughly 18 to 90 years. The germline CDR1 and CDR2 sequences are MNHNS and SASEGT. Trimming stripped 2 bases from V and 6 bases from J, with 11 bases between. The length of the CDR3 is 15 residues. The protocol was immunoSEQ multiplex PCR, while the TCRdb copy is restricted to in-frame clones and leaves out a portion. The sample shows just over 250,000 clones, about 81% of them seen only once. The sequencing sample was made of PBMCs or T cells enriched from blood (not recorded which). This TCR came from a man aged 25 to 40 with acute COVID-19. The chain joins TRBV6-1 to TRBJ1-6, with D unclear. The CDR3 DNA is TGTGCCAGCAGTGAATACAGCCGGGGTAATTCACCCCTCCACTTT. Amino acids: CASSEYSRGNSPLHF.